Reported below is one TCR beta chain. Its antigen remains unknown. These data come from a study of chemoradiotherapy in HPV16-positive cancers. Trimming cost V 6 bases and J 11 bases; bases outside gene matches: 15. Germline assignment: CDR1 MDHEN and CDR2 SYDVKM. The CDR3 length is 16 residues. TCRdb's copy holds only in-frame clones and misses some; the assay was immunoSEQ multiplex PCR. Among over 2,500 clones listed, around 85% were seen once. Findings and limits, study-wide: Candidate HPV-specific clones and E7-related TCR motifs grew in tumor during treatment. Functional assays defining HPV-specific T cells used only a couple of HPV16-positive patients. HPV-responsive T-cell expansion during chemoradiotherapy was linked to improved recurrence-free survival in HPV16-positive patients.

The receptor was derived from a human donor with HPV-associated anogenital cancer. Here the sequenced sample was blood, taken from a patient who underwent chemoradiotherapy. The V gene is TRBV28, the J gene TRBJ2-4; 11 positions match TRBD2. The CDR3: CASSPPGTSGASLQYF. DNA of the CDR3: TGTGCCAGCAGCCCCCCTGGGACTAGCGGCGCCTCCCTTCAGTACTTC. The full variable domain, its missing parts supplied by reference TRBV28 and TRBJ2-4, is DVKVTQSSRYLVKRTGEKVFLECVQDMDHENMFWYRQDPGLGLRLIYFSYDVKMKEKGDIPEGYSVSREKKERFSLILESASTNQTSMYLCASSPPGTSGASLQYFGAGTRLSVL.